This T cell receptor beta chain emerged from a study of cytomegalovirus exposure and HLA in healthy donors. Findings of the study overall: A likely sequencing artifact accounted for one observed cluster of highly shared sequence variants. Later analysis found that TCR beta chains associated with HLA were more clonally expanded than other, equally common chains.

This clone occurred once. Its antigen is undetermined. Trimming at V came to 3 bases and at J to 2 bases, leaving 9 bases not matched to a gene. This CDR3 has 16 amino acids. The germline CDR1 and CDR2 sequences are MGHDK and SYGVNS. Vbeta (60) and Jbeta (13) primers were used in the PCR. In the authors' workflow: Unique TCR beta chains totaled approximately 83 million in a later count, with around 10 million of them shared. Assay used: immunoSEQ multiplex PCR; TCRdb lists only in-frame clones, some missing. V and J calls and clone size are copied from that table; D and trimming were computed from the DNA. The top ten clones hold about 2.2% of a sample with roughly 150,000 clones, around 80% of them seen once.

Specimen: PBMCs. The chain is built from TRBV25-1 and TRBJ2-5; 7 bases are shared with TRBD1. This TCR was recovered from a male donor in good health and CMV-seronegative. CDR3 in DNA: TGTGCCAGCAGTGATGGGGGCAGGGGGATTCAAGAGACCCAGTACTTC. Residues: CASSDGGRGIQETQYF. Full variable domain (rest looked up from reference TRBV25-1 and TRBJ2-5): EADIYQTPRYLVIGTGKKITLECSQTMGHDKMYWYQQDPGMELHLIHYSYGVNSTEKGDLSSESTVSRIRTEHFPLTLESARPSHTSQYLCASSDGGRGIQETQYFGPGTRLLVL.